The entry below gives a single T cell receptor (beta chain) sequence along with its context. The target antigen is unknown. Trimming at V came to 0 bases and at J to 1 base, leaving 1 base not matched to a gene. The CDR3 has 15 residues. Per the germline V gene, CDR1 is MNHNY and CDR2 is SVGAGI (reference sequence). The sample originates from a study of cytomegalovirus exposure and HLA in healthy donors. Overall study findings and caveats: Accounts indicate the classifier identified cytomegalovirus status with strong specificity and sensitivity.

13 Jbeta primers and 60 Vbeta primers were used for the PCR. The protocol was immunoSEQ multiplex PCR, while the TCRdb copy is restricted to in-frame clones and leaves out a portion. This table has around 150,000 clones, roughly 80% appearing once. The clonotype was recovered from a man aged 18 to 30 in good health and CMV-seropositive. Sequenced: PBMCs. This sequence joins TRBV6-6 and TRBJ2-7, with 9 bases fitting TRBD2. CDR3 in DNA: TGTGCCAGCAGTTACTCGGCGGGAGGGTCCTACGAGCAGTACTTC. It specifies CASSYSAGGSYEQYF.